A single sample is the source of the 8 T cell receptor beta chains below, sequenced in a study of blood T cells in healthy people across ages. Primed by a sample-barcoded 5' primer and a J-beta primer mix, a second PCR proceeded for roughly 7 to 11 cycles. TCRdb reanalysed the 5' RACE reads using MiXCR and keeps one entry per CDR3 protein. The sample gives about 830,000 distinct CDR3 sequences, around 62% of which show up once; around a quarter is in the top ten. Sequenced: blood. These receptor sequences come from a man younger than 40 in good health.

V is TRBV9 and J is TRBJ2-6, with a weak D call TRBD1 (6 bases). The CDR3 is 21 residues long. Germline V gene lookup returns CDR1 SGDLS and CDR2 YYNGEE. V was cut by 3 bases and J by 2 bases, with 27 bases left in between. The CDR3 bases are TGTGCCAGCAGCGCGTCACCGACTCGGACAGTTCAATCGCCTGGGGCCAACGTCCTGACTTTC. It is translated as CASSASPTRTVQSPGANVLTF. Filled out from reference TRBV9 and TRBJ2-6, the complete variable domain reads DSGVTQTPKHLITATGQRVTLRCSPRSGDLSVYWYQQSLDQGLQFLIQYYNGEERAKGNILERFSAQQFPDLHSELNLSSLELGDSALYFCASSASPTRTVQSPGANVLTFGAGSRLTVL.

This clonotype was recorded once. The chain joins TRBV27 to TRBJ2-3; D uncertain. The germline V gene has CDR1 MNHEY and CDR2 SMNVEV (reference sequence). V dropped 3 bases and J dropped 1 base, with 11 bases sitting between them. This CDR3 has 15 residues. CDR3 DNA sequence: TGTGCCAGCAGTTTGTCGAACCTTCGCACAGATACGCAGTATTTT. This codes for CASSLSNLRTDTQYF.

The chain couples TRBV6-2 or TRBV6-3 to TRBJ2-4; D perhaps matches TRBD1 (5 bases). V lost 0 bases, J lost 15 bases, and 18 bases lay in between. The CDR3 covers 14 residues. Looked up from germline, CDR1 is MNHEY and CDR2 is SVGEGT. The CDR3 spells CASSYSIGRVPSYF. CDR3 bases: TGTGCCAGCAGTTACTCGATTGGCAGGGTGCCTTCGTACTTC.

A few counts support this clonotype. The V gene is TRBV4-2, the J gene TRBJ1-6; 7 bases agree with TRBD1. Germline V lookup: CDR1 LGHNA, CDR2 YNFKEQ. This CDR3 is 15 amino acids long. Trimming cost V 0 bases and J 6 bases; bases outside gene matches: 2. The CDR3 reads CASSQDRDSNSPLHF. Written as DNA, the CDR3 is TGTGCCAGCAGCCAAGATAGGGACAGTAATTCACCCCTCCACTTT.

The CDR3 loop is CSARPTGSQPQHF. CDR3 DNA: TGCAGTGCTAGACCAACAGGGTCTCAGCCCCAGCATTTT. The chain links TRBV20-1 to TRBJ1-5, with TRBD1 as a possible D gene (6 bases). The germline V gene encodes CDR1 DFQATT and CDR2 SNEGSKA (reference sequence). This CDR3 contains 13 residues. V lost 2 bases and J 6 bases, leaving 11 bases between the germline ends.

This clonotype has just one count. The CDR3 sequence is CASSGGDLPYQETQYF. CDR3 nucleotides: TGTGCCAGCAGCGGGGGGGACTTGCCGTACCAAGAGACCCAGTACTTC. The V call is TRBV9, the J call TRBJ2-5; D possibly corresponds to TRBD2 (6 bases). Germline V gene sequence: CDR1 SGDLS, CDR2 YYNGEE. Trimming removed 3 bases from V and 0 bases from J, with 15 bases in between. The CDR3 contains 16 residues.

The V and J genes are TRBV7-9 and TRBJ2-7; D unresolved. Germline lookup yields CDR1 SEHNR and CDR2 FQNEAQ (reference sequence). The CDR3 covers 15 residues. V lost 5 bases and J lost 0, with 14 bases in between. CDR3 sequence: CASSSGRMYSYEQYF. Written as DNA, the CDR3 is TGTGCCAGCAGCAGTGGACGGATGTACTCCTACGAGCAGTACTTC.

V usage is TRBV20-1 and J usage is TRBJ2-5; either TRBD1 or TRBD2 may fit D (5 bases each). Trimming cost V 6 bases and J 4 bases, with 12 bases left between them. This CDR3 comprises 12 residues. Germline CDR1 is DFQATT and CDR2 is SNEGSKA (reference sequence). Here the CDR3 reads CSADGGGETQYF. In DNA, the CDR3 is TGCAGTGCCGATGGGGGTGGAGAGACCCAGTACTTC.